This passage covers 8 T cell receptor beta chains from one sample sequenced in a study of blood T cell repertoires in COVID-19. The assay was immunoSEQ multiplex PCR, and TCRdb's table has in-frame clones only and misses some. This table holds approximately 220,000 clones, around 91% found once. The specimen was PBMCs or T cells enriched from blood (not recorded which). These receptors were taken from a man aged 25-45 years who had been exposed to COVID-19.

This clone was recorded only once. CDR3 protein: CASSFSTSNTGELFF. CDR3 DNA sequence: TGTGCCAGCAGTTTTAGCACCTCGAACACCGGGGAGCTGTTTTTT. This chain links TRBV27 with TRBJ2-2, with D uncertain. Germline values: CDR1 MNHEY, CDR2 SMNVEV (reference sequence). V lost 3 bases to trimming and J lost 0 bases, with 8 bases between them. This CDR3 has 15 residues.

The chain has TRBV4-1 and TRBJ1-2, with D perhaps TRBD1 (5 bases). Germline CDR1 and CDR2: MGHRA and YSYEKL. Trimming pared 4 bases from V and 3 bases from J, leaving 12 bases between. CDR3 length equals 14 residues. CDR3 bases: TGCGCCAGCAGCCGAAACACAGGACACTATGGCTACACCTTC. Amino acids: CASSRNTGHYGYTF.

The chain recombines TRBV9 with TRBJ2-5; 12 bases align to TRBD1. The CDR3 extends over 16 amino acids. CDR1 and CDR2 from the germline V gene are SGDLS and YYNGEE. V lost 0 bases, J lost 6 bases, and 6 bases stayed unmatched. The CDR3 is CASSVEGTGGLKTQYF. CDR3 DNA sequence: TGTGCCAGCAGCGTAGAGGGGACAGGGGGCTTAAAGACCCAGTACTTC.

V usage is TRBV7-2 and J usage is TRBJ1-4; D gene ambiguous. This CDR3 spans 14 amino acids. With 2 bases removed from V and 1 base from J, the gap between germline ends came to 5 bases. Germline assignment: CDR1 SGHTA and CDR2 FQGNSA. The chain's CDR3 is CASSLHRTNEKLFF. The CDR3 DNA reads as TGTGCCAGCAGCTTACACAGAACTAATGAAAAACTGTTTTTT.

The chain is built from TRBV29-1 and TRBJ1-2, with D perhaps TRBD1 (6 bases). In germline, CDR1 is SQVTM, CDR2 ANQGSEA. V was trimmed by 2 bases and J by 5 bases, leaving 21 bases between them. The CDR3 sequence is 16 residues long. CDR3 protein: CSVESHFFRQGYGYTF. The CDR3 DNA sequence: TGCAGCGTTGAATCACACTTTTTTCGGCAGGGGTATGGCTACACCTTC. The variable domain in full, with the rest retrieved from reference TRBV29-1 and TRBJ1-2, is SAVISQKPSRDICQRGTSLTIQCQVDSQVTMMFWYRQQPGQSLTLIATANQGSEATYESGFVIDKFPISRPNLTFSTLTVSNMSPEDSSIYLCSVESHFFRQGYGYTFGSGTRLTVV.

This clone was counted a single time. This chain connects TRBV9 to TRBJ1-2, with D possibly TRBD1 on 6 matching bases. The germline CDR1 and CDR2 sequences are SGDLS and YYNGEE. The V end lost 3 bases, the J end lost 12 bases, and 24 bases lay between the germline ends. The CDR3 loop spans 15 amino acids. CDR3 coding DNA: TGTGCCAGCAGCGCAGCTACGGGCATCACAGGGTACGACACCTTC. Protein product: CASSAATGITGYDTF.

The rearrangement links TRBV10-3 to TRBJ2-7; D gene ambiguous. Germline V gives CDR1 ENHRY, CDR2 SYGVKD. V was pared by 5 bases and J by 0 bases, with 5 bases between. The CDR3 extends over 12 amino acids. CDR3 nucleotides: TGTGCCATCAGTAGAGACTCCTACGAGCAGTACTTC. Protein product: CAISRDSYEQYF.

This chain joins TRBV11-2 and TRBJ2-4, with a weak D call TRBD1 (6 bases). Deletions cut 0 bases from V and 8 bases from J, with 11 bases between. This CDR3 is built from 14 residues. The germline CDR1 and CDR2 sequences are SGHAT and FQNNGV. In DNA, the CDR3 is TGTGCCAGCAGCTTAGAGTCAGGGGTTGACATTCAGTACTTC. It codes for CASSLESGVDIQYF.